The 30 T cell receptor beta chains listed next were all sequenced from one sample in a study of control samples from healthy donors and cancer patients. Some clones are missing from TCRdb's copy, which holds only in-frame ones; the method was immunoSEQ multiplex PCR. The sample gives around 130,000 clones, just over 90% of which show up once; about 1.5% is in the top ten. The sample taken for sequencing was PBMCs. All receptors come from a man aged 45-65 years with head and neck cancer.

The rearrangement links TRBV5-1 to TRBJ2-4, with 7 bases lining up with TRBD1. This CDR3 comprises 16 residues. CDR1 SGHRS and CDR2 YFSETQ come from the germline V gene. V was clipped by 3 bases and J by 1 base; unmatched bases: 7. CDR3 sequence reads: CASSSRQGMAKNIQYF. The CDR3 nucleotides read TGCGCCAGCAGCTCCCGACAGGGTATGGCCAAAAACATTCAGTACTTC.

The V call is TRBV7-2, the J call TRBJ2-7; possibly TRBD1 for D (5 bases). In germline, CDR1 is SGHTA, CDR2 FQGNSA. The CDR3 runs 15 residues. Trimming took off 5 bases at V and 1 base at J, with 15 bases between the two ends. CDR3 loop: CASSPDSFYSYEQYF. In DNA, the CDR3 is TGTGCCAGCAGCCCAGACAGTTTTTATTCCTACGAGCAGTACTTC.

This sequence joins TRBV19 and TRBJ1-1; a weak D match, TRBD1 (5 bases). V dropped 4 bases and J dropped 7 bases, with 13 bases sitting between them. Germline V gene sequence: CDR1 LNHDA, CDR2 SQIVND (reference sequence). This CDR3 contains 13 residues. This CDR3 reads CASSSRGTGEAFF. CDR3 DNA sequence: TGTGCCAGTAGTAGTCGAGGGACCGGTGAAGCTTTCTTT.

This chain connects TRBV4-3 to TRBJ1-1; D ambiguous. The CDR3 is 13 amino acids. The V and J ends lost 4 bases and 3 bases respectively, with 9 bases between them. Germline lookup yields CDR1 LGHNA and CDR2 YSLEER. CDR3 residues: CASSRRQDTEAFF. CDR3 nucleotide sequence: TGCGCCAGCAGCCGCCGGCAAGACACTGAAGCTTTCTTT.

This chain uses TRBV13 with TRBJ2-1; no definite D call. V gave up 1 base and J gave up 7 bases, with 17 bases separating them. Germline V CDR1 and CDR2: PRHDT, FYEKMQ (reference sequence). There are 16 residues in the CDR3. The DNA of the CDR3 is TGTGCCAGCAGCTTAGCGGTCGGGCCCACATTTAATGAGCAGTTCTTC. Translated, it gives CASSLAVGPTFNEQFF.

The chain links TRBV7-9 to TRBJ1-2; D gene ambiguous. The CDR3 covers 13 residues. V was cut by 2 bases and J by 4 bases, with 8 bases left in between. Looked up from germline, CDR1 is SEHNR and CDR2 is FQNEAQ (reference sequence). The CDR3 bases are TGTGCCAGCAGCTTAATAGGAGGCTATGGCTACACCTTC. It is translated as CASSLIGGYGYTF.

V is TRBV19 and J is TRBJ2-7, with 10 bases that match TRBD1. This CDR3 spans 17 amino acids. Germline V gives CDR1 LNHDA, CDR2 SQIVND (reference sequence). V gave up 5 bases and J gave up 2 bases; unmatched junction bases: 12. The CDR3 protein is CASSPIGTGVAAYEQYF. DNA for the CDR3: TGTGCCAGTAGTCCTATCGGGACAGGGGTCGCGGCCTACGAGCAGTACTTC.

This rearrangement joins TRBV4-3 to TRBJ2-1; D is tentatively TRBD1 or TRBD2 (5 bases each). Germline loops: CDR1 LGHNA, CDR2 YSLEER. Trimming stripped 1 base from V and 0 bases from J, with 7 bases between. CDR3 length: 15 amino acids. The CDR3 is CASSQVGVSYNEQFF. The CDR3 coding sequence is TGCGCCAGCAGCCAAGTGGGGGTCTCCTACAATGAGCAGTTCTTC.

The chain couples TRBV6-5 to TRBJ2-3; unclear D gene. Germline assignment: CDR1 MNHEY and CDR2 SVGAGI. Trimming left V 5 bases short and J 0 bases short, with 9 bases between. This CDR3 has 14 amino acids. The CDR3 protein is CASSTRVSTDTQYF. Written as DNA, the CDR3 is TGTGCCAGCAGTACGAGAGTGAGCACAGATACGCAGTATTTT.

The CDR3, as DNA: TGTGCCAGCAGCGCGGGGGGGAACTACAATGAGCAGTTCTTC. The encoded protein is CASSAGGNYNEQFF. The chain joins TRBV7-3 to TRBJ2-1, with 9 bases identical to TRBD2. The CDR3 is made up of 14 amino acids. Looked up from germline, CDR1 is SGHTA and CDR2 is FQGTGA. Trimming at V came to 5 bases and at J to 3 bases, leaving 2 bases not matched to a gene.

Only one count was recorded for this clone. The CDR3 coding sequence is TGCAGCGTCTCCCGGAGGACCACTGAAGCTTTCTTT. Translated: CSVSRRTTEAFF. The genes are TRBV29-1 and TRBJ1-1; D is uncertain. CDR1 is SQVTM and CDR2 is ANQGSEA in the germline V gene. V was pared by 6 bases and J by 4 bases, with 12 bases between. There are 12 residues in the CDR3.

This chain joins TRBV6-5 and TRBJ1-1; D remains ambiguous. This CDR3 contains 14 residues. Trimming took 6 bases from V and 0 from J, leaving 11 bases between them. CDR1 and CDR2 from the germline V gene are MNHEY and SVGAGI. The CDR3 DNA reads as TGTGCCAGCAGGCTAGAGGGTATGAACACTGAAGCTTTCTTT. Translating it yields CASRLEGMNTEAFF.

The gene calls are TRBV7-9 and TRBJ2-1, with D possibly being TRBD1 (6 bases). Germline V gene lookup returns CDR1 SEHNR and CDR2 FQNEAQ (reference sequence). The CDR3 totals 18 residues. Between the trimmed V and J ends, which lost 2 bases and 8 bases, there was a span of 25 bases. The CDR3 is CASSLQPFGTLSGDEQFF. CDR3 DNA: TGTGCCAGCAGCTTACAGCCCTTTGGGACCCTCTCAGGGGATGAGCAGTTCTTC.

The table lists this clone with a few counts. The DNA of the CDR3 is TGTGCCAGCAGCTTAGAACAGGACTATGGCTACACCTTC. Protein sequence: CASSLEQDYGYTF. The rearrangement links TRBV11-1 to TRBJ1-2; tentatively, D is TRBD1 (5 bases). CDR1 is SGHAT and CDR2 is FQDESV in the germline V gene (reference sequence). Trimming cost V 1 base and J 3 bases, with 6 bases left between them. This CDR3 is built from 13 residues.

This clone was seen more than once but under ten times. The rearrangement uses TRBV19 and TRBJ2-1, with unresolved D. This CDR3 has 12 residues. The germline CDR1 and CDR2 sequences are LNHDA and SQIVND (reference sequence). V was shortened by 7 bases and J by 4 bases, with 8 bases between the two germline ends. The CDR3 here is CASIGGYNEQFF. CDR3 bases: TGTGCCAGTATAGGTGGGTACAATGAGCAGTTCTTC. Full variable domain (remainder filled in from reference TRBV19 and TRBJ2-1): DGGITQSPKYLFRKEGQNVTLSCEQNLNHDAMYWYRQDPGQGLRLIYYSQIVNDFQKGDIAEGYSVSREKKESFPLTVTSAQKNPTAFYLCASIGGYNEQFFGPGTRLTVL.

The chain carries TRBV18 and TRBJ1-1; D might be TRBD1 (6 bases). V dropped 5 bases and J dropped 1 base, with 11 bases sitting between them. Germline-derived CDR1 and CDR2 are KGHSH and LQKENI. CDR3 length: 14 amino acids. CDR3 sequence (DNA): TGTGCCAGCTCAACAGACAGGAGGAACACTGAAGCTTTCTTT. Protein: CASSTDRRNTEAFF.

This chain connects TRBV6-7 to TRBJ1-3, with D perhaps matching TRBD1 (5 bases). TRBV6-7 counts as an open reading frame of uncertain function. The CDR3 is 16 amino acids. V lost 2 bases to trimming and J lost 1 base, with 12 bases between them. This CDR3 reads CASSYGGCKSGNTIYF. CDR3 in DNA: TGTGCCAGCAGTTACGGGGGGTGTAAATCTGGAAACACCATATATTTT.

The CDR3 region has the DNA TGTGCCAGCAGTTTAGGGGGATATCAGCCCCAGCATTTT. Its protein is CASSLGGYQPQHF. V gene TRBV12-3 or TRBV12-4 combines with J gene TRBJ1-5; no reliable D call. V dropped 1 base and J dropped 5 bases, with 6 bases sitting between them. The CDR3 contains 13 residues.

CDR3 region: CASSLGVGELFF. In nucleotides, the CDR3 is TGTGCCAGCAGCTTAGGGGTTGGGGAGCTGTTTTTT. The chain couples TRBV11-3 to TRBJ2-2; the D is unclear. Trimming took off 1 base at V and 8 bases at J, with 5 bases between the two ends. CDR1 is SGHNT and CDR2 is YENEEA in the germline V gene. The CDR3 length is 12 residues.

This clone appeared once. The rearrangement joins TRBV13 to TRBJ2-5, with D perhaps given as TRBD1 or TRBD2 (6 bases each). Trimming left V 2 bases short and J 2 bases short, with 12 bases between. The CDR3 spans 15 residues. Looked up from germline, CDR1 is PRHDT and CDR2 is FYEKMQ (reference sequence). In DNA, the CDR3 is TGTGCCAGCAGCTTACAGGGGACTTCTCAAGAGACCCAGTACTTC. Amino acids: CASSLQGTSQETQYF.

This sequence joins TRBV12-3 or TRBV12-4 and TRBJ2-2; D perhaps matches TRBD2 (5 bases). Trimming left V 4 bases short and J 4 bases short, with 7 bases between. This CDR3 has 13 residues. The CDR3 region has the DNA TGTGCCAGCAGTTACCGGGGCACCGGGGAGCTGTTTTTT. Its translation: CASSYRGTGELFF.

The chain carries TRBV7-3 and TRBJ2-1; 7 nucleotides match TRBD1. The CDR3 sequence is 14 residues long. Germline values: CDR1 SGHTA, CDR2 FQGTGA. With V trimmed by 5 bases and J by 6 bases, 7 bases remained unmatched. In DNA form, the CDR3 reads TGTGCCAGCAGCGCCGGGACAGAATTCAATGAGCAGTTCTTC. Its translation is CASSAGTEFNEQFF.

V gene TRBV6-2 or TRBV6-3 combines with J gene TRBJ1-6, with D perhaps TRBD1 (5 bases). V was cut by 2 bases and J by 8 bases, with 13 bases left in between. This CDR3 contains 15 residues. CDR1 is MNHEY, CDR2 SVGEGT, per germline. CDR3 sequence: CASSYGRRAYSPLHF. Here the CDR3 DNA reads TGTGCCAGCAGTTACGGTCGCAGGGCGTATTCACCCCTCCACTTT.

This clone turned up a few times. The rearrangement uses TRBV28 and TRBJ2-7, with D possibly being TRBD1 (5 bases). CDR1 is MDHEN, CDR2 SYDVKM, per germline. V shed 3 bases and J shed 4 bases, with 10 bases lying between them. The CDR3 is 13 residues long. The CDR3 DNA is TGTGCCAGCAGTTTGACAGATTTATACGAGCAGTACTTC. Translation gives CASSLTDLYEQYF.

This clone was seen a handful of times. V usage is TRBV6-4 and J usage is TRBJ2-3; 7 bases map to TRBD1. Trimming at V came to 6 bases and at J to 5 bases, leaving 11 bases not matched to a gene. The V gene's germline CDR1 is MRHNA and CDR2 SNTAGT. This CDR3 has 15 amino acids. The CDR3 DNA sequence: TGTGCCAGCAGCCATTCTGAGGGGGCAGGAGATACGCAGTATTTT. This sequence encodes CASSHSEGAGDTQYF.

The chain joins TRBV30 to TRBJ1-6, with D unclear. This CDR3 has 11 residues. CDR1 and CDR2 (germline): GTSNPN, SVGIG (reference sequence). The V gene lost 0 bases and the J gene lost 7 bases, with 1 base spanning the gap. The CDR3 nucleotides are TGTGCCTGGAGTGTAAATTCACCCCTCCACTTT. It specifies CAWSVNSPLHF.

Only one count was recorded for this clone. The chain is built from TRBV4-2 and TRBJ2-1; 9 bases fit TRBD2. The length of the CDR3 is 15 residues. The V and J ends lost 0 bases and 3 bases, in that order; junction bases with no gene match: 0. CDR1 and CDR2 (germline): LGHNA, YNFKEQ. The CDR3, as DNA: TGTGCCAGCAGCCAAGAGACTAGCGGCTACAATGAGCAGTTCTTC. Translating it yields CASSQETSGYNEQFF.

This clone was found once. The CDR3 DNA reads TGTGCCAGTAGTATCCAGGGGCCTTCCTACGAGCAGTACTTC. Protein product: CASSIQGPSYEQYF. The chain combines TRBV19 with TRBJ2-7, with D possibly matching TRBD1 (6 bases). With 3 bases removed from V and 1 base from J, the gap between germline ends came to 10 bases. Germline V CDR1 and CDR2: LNHDA, SQIVND (reference sequence). This CDR3 has 14 amino acids.

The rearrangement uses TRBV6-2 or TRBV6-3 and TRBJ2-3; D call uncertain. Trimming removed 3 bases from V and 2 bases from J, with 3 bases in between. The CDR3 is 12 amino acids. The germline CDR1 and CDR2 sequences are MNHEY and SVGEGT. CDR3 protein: CASSYVTDTQYF. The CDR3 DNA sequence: TGTGCCAGCAGTTATGTCACAGATACGCAGTATTTT.

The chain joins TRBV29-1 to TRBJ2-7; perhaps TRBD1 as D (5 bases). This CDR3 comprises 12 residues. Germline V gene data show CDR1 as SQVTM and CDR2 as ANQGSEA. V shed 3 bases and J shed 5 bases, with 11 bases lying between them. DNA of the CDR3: TGCAGCGTTGAGGAGTTAGGGGACGAGCAGTACTTC. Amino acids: CSVEELGDEQYF.